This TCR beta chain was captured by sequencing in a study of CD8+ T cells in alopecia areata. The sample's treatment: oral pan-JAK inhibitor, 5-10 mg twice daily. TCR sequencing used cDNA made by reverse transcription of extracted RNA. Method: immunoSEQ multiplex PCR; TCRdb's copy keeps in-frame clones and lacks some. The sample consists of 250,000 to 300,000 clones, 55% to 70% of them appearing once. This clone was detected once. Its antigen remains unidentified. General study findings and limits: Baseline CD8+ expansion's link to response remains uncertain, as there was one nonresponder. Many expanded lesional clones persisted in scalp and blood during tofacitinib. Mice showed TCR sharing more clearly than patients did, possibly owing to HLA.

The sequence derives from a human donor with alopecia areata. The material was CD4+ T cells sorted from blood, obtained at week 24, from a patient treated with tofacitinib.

CDR3 loop: CASSPYNEQFF. The CDR3 DNA reads as TGTGCCAGCAGCCCCTACAATGAGCAGTTCTTC. The rearrangement joins TRBV2 to TRBJ2-1; D is uncertain. V lost 6 bases and J lost 2, with 2 bases in between. Germline V lookup: CDR1 SNHLY, CDR2 FYNNEI. The CDR3 runs to 11 residues.